Listed below are T cell receptor beta chains from one sample, sequenced in a study of glioma-infiltrating T cells after dendritic cell vaccination. TCRdb keeps only in-frame clones here, not all; method: immunoSEQ multiplex PCR. Among some 100,000 clones, more than 70% were seen once, and the ten largest hold 2.5% to 3%. This sample comprised blood, obtained before dendritic cell vaccination. The receptor set was obtained from a human donor with glioblastoma. Each CDR3 is given with its conserved first and last residue. The order of the fields is clone size, D gene, J gene, V gene, CDR3 DNA, CDR3 protein. The D gene is left open where the match is weak. Some rows mark clone size as missing; the rest say once, few, many or name a class of expanded clone.

clone_size: NA
d_call: NA
j_call: TRBJ2-7
v_call: TRBV5-6
cdr3_nt: TGTGCCAGCAGCCCGGGGGGCACTGCCTACGAGCAGTACTTC
cdr3_aa: CASSPGGTAYEQYF

clone_size: NA
d_call: TRBD2
j_call: TRBJ2-1
v_call: TRBV4-1
cdr3_nt: TGCGCCAGCAGCCAAGATCTTCTAGCGGAAAGCTCCTACAATGAGCAGTTCTTC
cdr3_aa: CASSQDLLAESSYNEQFF

clone_size: NA
d_call: NA
j_call: TRBJ2-1
v_call: TRBV7-9
cdr3_nt: TGTGCCAGCAGCTTAGAAGCCCGGAATGAGCAGTTCTTC
cdr3_aa: CASSLEARNEQFF

clone_size: NA
d_call: TRBD1
j_call: TRBJ2-5
v_call: TRBV19
cdr3_nt: TGTGCCAGCAGGGCCACAGGGGGGAAGACTCAAGAGACCCAGTACTTC
cdr3_aa: CASRATGGKTQETQYF

clone_size: NA
d_call: TRBD1
j_call: TRBJ1-5
v_call: TRBV27
cdr3_nt: TGTGCCAGCAGTTCCTCGGACAGGGAAACACCTAGCAATCAGCCCCAGCATTTT
cdr3_aa: CASSSSDRETPSNQPQHF

clone_size: NA
d_call: TRBD1
j_call: TRBJ1-2
v_call: TRBV18
cdr3_nt: TGTGCCAGCTCACCAGTGTCGGGACAGGGGGCAGTCTATGGCTACACCTTC
cdr3_aa: CASSPVSGQGAVYGYTF

clone_size: NA
d_call: TRBD1
j_call: TRBJ1-1
v_call: TRBV11-2
cdr3_nt: TGTGCCAGCAGCTCTACAGGGGGCTGGACTGAAGCTTTCTTT
cdr3_aa: CASSSTGGWTEAFF

clone_size: NA
d_call: TRBD1
j_call: TRBJ2-7
v_call: TRBV2
cdr3_nt: TGTGCCAGCAGGGTGATCCCGGGACAGGGGTTATACGAGCAGTACTTC
cdr3_aa: CASRVIPGQGLYEQYF

clone_size: NA
d_call: NA
j_call: TRBJ1-1
v_call: TRBV5-1
cdr3_nt: TGCGCCAGCAGGTCCGATGATCGGGGCACTGAAGCTTTCTTT
cdr3_aa: CASRSDDRGTEAFF

clone_size: NA
d_call: TRBD2
j_call: TRBJ2-3
v_call: TRBV10-3
cdr3_nt: TGTGCCATCTCATCAACTAGCGGCACAGATACGCAGTATTTT
cdr3_aa: CAISSTSGTDTQYF

clone_size: NA
d_call: NA
j_call: TRBJ1-1
v_call: TRBV5-6
cdr3_nt: TGTGCCAGCAGCTTCCGCACTGAAGCTTTCTTT
cdr3_aa: CASSFRTEAFF

clone_size: NA
d_call: NA
j_call: TRBJ2-1
v_call: TRBV6-5
cdr3_nt: TGTGCCAGCAGTTACTCGGGGCTGAGCTCCTACAATGAGCAGTTCTTC
cdr3_aa: CASSYSGLSSYNEQFF

clone_size: few
d_call: TRBD1
j_call: TRBJ1-4
v_call: TRBV19
cdr3_nt: TGTGCCAGTACCCCAGCAGGGGGCTTCGAAAAACTGTTTTTT
cdr3_aa: CASTPAGGFEKLFF

clone_size: NA
d_call: NA
j_call: TRBJ2-2
v_call: TRBV6-5
cdr3_nt: TGTGCCAGCAGTTTACAGGGCTCTGCCGGGGAGCTGTTTTTT
cdr3_aa: CASSLQGSAGELFF

clone_size: once
d_call: NA
j_call: TRBJ2-3
v_call: TRBV11-3
cdr3_nt: TGTGCCAGCAGCCGTAGAGGGCTAGCGTTAAGCACAGATACGCAGTATTTT
cdr3_aa: CASSRRGLALSTDTQYF

clone_size: NA
d_call: TRBD2
j_call: TRBJ2-7
v_call: TRBV14
cdr3_nt: TGTGCCAGCAGCCAGGGACTAGCGGTGAGGGGCTACGAGCAGTACTTC
cdr3_aa: CASSQGLAVRGYEQYF

clone_size: NA
d_call: TRBD1
j_call: TRBJ2-7
v_call: TRBV30
cdr3_nt: TGTGCCTGGAACAGGGGAACCTACGAGCAGTACTTC
cdr3_aa: CAWNRGTYEQYF

clone_size: NA
d_call: NA
j_call: TRBJ2-2
v_call: TRBV4-3
cdr3_nt: TGCGCCAGCAGCCAACTAGCGTCCGGGGAGCTGTTTTTT
cdr3_aa: CASSQLASGELFF

clone_size: NA
d_call: NA
j_call: TRBJ1-2
v_call: TRBV29-1
cdr3_nt: TGCAGCTCCTCGGGGGGGCCGGGAGGGGACTATGGCTACACCTTC
cdr3_aa: CSSSGGPGGDYGYTF

clone_size: once
d_call: NA
j_call: TRBJ2-3
v_call: TRBV19
cdr3_nt: TGTGCCAGTAGTACTTACGAGGGGGACACCCCCACAGATACGCAGTATTTT
cdr3_aa: CASSTYEGDTPTDTQYF

clone_size: once
d_call: TRBD2
j_call: TRBJ2-2
v_call: TRBV10-3
cdr3_nt: TGTGCCATCGCCCCGGGAGGGGGTGCCGGGGAGCTGTTTTTT
cdr3_aa: CAIAPGGGAGELFF

clone_size: once
d_call: TRBD1
j_call: TRBJ2-1
v_call: TRBV27
cdr3_nt: TGTGCCAGCTGCGACAGGGGGCTTTACAATGAGCAGTTCTTC
cdr3_aa: CASCDRGLYNEQFF

clone_size: NA
d_call: TRBD2
j_call: TRBJ2-7
v_call: TRBV5-4
cdr3_nt: TGTGCCAGCAGTCGTTGGGCGGGAGGGCCGCACGAGCAGTACTTC
cdr3_aa: CASSRWAGGPHEQYF

clone_size: NA
d_call: NA
j_call: TRBJ1-2
v_call: TRBV20-1
cdr3_nt: TGCAGTGCTAGAGATGGCGGGGGATACACCTTC
cdr3_aa: CSARDGGGYTF

clone_size: NA
d_call: TRBD1
j_call: TRBJ1-2
v_call: TRBV5-1
cdr3_nt: TGCGCCAGCAGCCCGGGGACAGGAGTCTGGGGCTACACCTTC
cdr3_aa: CASSPGTGVWGYTF

clone_size: NA
d_call: NA
j_call: TRBJ2-3
v_call: TRBV4-3
cdr3_nt: TGCGCCAGCAGCCAAGAGGCGGGAAAAGATACGCAGTATTTT
cdr3_aa: CASSQEAGKDTQYF

clone_size: once
d_call: TRBD1
j_call: TRBJ2-2
v_call: TRBV7-3
cdr3_nt: TGTGCCAGCAGCTTAACGTCAGGGGGCGGATGGGACACCGGGGAGCTGTTTTTT
cdr3_aa: CASSLTSGGGWDTGELFF

clone_size: NA
d_call: NA
j_call: TRBJ1-5
v_call: TRBV9
cdr3_nt: TGTGCCAGCAGCGTAGGGCATGATAGCAATCAGCCCCAGCATTTT
cdr3_aa: CASSVGHDSNQPQHF

clone_size: NA
d_call: TRBD1
j_call: TRBJ2-5
v_call: TRBV29-1
cdr3_nt: TGCAGCGTTGAAGGGGACAGGGACAGCCAAGAGACCCAGTACTTC
cdr3_aa: CSVEGDRDSQETQYF

clone_size: once
d_call: NA
j_call: TRBJ1-2
v_call: TRBV5-1
cdr3_nt: TGCGCCAGCAGTTTCACAGGGCACACTAACTATGGCTACACCTTC
cdr3_aa: CASSFTGHTNYGYTF

clone_size: NA
d_call: TRBD1
j_call: TRBJ1-1
v_call: TRBV4-1
cdr3_nt: TGCGCCAGCAGCCAAACCCCAGTGCAAGGGGGCAGGGCTGAAGCTTTCTTT
cdr3_aa: CASSQTPVQGGRAEAFF

clone_size: NA
d_call: TRBD1
j_call: TRBJ2-2
v_call: TRBV19
cdr3_nt: TGTGCCAGTACCGTATCCCCCGGACAGGCCGGGACCGGGGAGCTGTTTTTT
cdr3_aa: CASTVSPGQAGTGELFF

clone_size: NA
d_call: NA
j_call: TRBJ2-7
v_call: TRBV5-7
cdr3_nt: TGTGCCAGCAGCGCCTGGTTTTTCAGCTCCTACGAGCAGTACTTC
cdr3_aa: CASSAWFFSSYEQYF

clone_size: NA
d_call: TRBD2
j_call: TRBJ2-1
v_call: TRBV11-2
cdr3_nt: TGTGCCAGCCTAGCGGGGCCGGGGGGCTCCTACAATGAGCAGTTCTTC
cdr3_aa: CASLAGPGGSYNEQFF

clone_size: NA
d_call: TRBD1
j_call: TRBJ1-5
v_call: TRBV5-1
cdr3_nt: TGCGCCAGCAGCTTACAGGGGGTTGGAGAGCCCCAGCATTTT
cdr3_aa: CASSLQGVGEPQHF

clone_size: few
d_call: TRBD1
j_call: TRBJ2-5
v_call: TRBV6-6
cdr3_nt: TGTGCCAGCAGTCCCCCGGGACAGGGGGATAAGACCCAGTACTTC
cdr3_aa: CASSPPGQGDKTQYF

clone_size: few
d_call: NA
j_call: TRBJ1-2
v_call: TRBV2
cdr3_nt: TGTGCCAGCAGTGAAGGGACAAGCCTATATGGCTACACCTTC
cdr3_aa: CASSEGTSLYGYTF

clone_size: NA
d_call: TRBD2
j_call: TRBJ2-3
v_call: TRBV6-4
cdr3_nt: TGTGCCAGCAGTTCCTCGGGAGGTCCAGATACGCAGTATTTT
cdr3_aa: CASSSSGGPDTQYF

clone_size: NA
d_call: TRBD1
j_call: TRBJ2-6
v_call: TRBV7-2
cdr3_nt: TGTGCCAGCAGCTTAGTCGGGACAGACTCTGGGGCCAACGTCCTGACTTTC
cdr3_aa: CASSLVGTDSGANVLTF

clone_size: NA
d_call: NA
j_call: TRBJ1-1
v_call: TRBV5-1
cdr3_nt: TGCGCCAGCGTAAAAGAGGTGAACACTGAAGCTTTCTTT
cdr3_aa: CASVKEVNTEAFF

clone_size: NA
d_call: NA
j_call: TRBJ2-3
v_call: TRBV2
cdr3_nt: TGTGCCAGCCGGAGGGGGAGGGCCTTAGATACGCAGTATTTT
cdr3_aa: CASRRGRALDTQYF

clone_size: NA
d_call: TRBD2
j_call: TRBJ2-3
v_call: TRBV5-1
cdr3_nt: TGCGCCAGCAGCCCCGGGACTAACTTGGATACGCAGTATTTT
cdr3_aa: CASSPGTNLDTQYF

clone_size: NA
d_call: TRBD1
j_call: TRBJ2-7
v_call: TRBV29-1
cdr3_nt: TGCAGCGTGGGACAGGGCAGCTACGAGCAGTACTTC
cdr3_aa: CSVGQGSYEQYF

clone_size: NA
d_call: TRBD2
j_call: TRBJ2-3
v_call: TRBV10-2
cdr3_nt: TGCGCCAGTTTTAGCGGGAGGGAAGATACGCAGTATTTT
cdr3_aa: CASFSGREDTQYF

clone_size: NA
d_call: NA
j_call: TRBJ2-7
v_call: TRBV12-1
cdr3_nt: TGTGCCAGCAGCTTTCATTGGGACTCTGTATCCTACGAGCAGTACTTC
cdr3_aa: CASSFHWDSVSYEQYF

clone_size: NA
d_call: NA
j_call: TRBJ1-5
v_call: TRBV2
cdr3_nt: TGTGCCAGCAGTGACGACAGGTCCCGAAGTCAGCCCCAGCATTTT
cdr3_aa: CASSDDRSRSQPQHF

clone_size: NA
d_call: NA
j_call: TRBJ1-2
v_call: TRBV27
cdr3_nt: TGTGCCAGCAGGCGACATCTAATGGATGGCTACACCTTC
cdr3_aa: CASRRHLMDGYTF

clone_size: NA
d_call: NA
j_call: TRBJ2-1
v_call: TRBV5-1
cdr3_nt: TGCGCCAGCAGCTTGGGGGCTCTAGGAGGCGGCGATGAGCAGTTCTTC
cdr3_aa: CASSLGALGGGDEQFF

clone_size: NA
d_call: NA
j_call: TRBJ1-2
v_call: TRBV29-1
cdr3_nt: TGCAGCGTTGGGGAGGGTAACTATGGCTACACCTTC
cdr3_aa: CSVGEGNYGYTF

clone_size: NA
d_call: TRBD1
j_call: TRBJ2-7
v_call: TRBV19
cdr3_nt: TGTGCCAGTAGCCGCCCGGGACAGGCCTACGAGCAGTACTTC
cdr3_aa: CASSRPGQAYEQYF

clone_size: NA
d_call: NA
j_call: TRBJ1-1
v_call: TRBV7-2
cdr3_nt: TGTGCCAGCAGCTTATCCGAGATATACACTGAAGCTTTCTTT
cdr3_aa: CASSLSEIYTEAFF

clone_size: NA
d_call: NA
j_call: TRBJ2-2
v_call: TRBV11-2
cdr3_nt: TGTGCCAGCAGCCTTCAACCCCTGGCAACCGGGGAGCTGTTTTTT
cdr3_aa: CASSLQPLATGELFF

clone_size: NA
d_call: NA
j_call: TRBJ2-3
v_call: TRBV5-1
cdr3_nt: TGCGCCAGCAGCTTGCTGCGGGCCTACGATACGCAGTATTTT
cdr3_aa: CASSLLRAYDTQYF